The TCR beta chain under discussion was sequenced for a study of cytomegalovirus exposure and HLA in healthy donors. Study-wide background: Of all 400 or so donors who were genotyped, around 79% belonged to the Caucasian-associated ancestry cluster. Study outcomes and limitations: Reported findings show TCR beta sequences accurately forecast HLA-A and HLA-B alleles in most subjects. Because they were indistinguishable, some V segments, including TRBV6-2 and TRBV6-3, were excluded.

For this clone: Its antigen is unidentified.

With 60 Vbeta and 13 Jbeta primers, the PCR was carried out. Here immunoSEQ multiplex PCR was the method, and the copy in TCRdb shows in-frame clones only, minus some. The table shows some 140,000 clones, with around 80% occurring only once. Germline V gives CDR1 MDHEN, CDR2 SYDVKM. CDR3 size: 12 residues. The V end lost 3 bases, the J end lost 13 bases, and 13 bases lay between the germline ends. The sequence was obtained from a man aged 25 to 45 in good health and CMV-seronegative. Sequenced material: PBMCs. The chain uses TRBV28 and TRBJ1-5; D is possibly TRBD1 (5 bases). The CDR3 region is CASSLGRVEQHF. In DNA form, the CDR3 reads TGTGCCAGCAGTTTGGGCAGGGTTGAGCAGCATTTT.